This T cell receptor beta chain was identified during a study of PD-L1 blockade in urothelial cancer. The germline V and J ends were trimmed by 1 base and 6 bases, with 8 bases remaining between them. Germline lookup yields CDR1 LNHDA and CDR2 SQIVND (reference sequence). The CDR3 has 13 residues. Patient disease was locally advanced or metastatic urothelial carcinoma. Assay: immunoSEQ multiplex PCR; the TCRdb copy retains only in-frame clones and omits some. Of some 84,000 clones listed, 82% are singletons. This receptor was identified in a man in his 70s with urothelial cancer. The material sequenced was PBMCs, taken around atezolizumab (anti-PD-L1) treatment. The chain joins TRBV19 to TRBJ2-3; no definite D call. Written as DNA, the CDR3 is TGTGCCAGTAGTATAGTGGCGAGGGATACGCAGTATTTT. It yields the protein CASSIVARDTQYF.